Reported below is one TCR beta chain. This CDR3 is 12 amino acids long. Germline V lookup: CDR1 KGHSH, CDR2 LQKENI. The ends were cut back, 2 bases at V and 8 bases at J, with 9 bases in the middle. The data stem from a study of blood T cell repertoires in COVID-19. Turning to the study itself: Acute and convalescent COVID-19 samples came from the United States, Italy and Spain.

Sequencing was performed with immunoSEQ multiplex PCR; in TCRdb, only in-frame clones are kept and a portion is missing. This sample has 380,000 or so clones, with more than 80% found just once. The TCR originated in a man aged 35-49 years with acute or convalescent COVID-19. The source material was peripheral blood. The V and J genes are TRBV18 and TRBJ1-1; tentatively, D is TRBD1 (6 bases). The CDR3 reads CASSPLGHEAFF. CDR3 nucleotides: TGTGCCAGCTCACCATTGGGACACGAAGCTTTCTTT.